Listed below are T cell receptor beta chains from one sample, sequenced in a study of blood T cell repertoires in COVID-19. The repertoire was sequenced with immunoSEQ multiplex PCR; TCRdb's copy has only in-frame clones and lacks some. This sample has around 160,000 clones, with around nine tenths found just once. Input material: peripheral blood. The receptors originated from a woman aged 70-85 years with COVID-19, enrolled during active disease. Each CDR3 is given with its conserved first and last residue. Each record gives: V gene, J gene, clone size, D gene, CDR3 DNA, CDR3 protein. The D gene is left open where the match is weak. Size is omitted from some rows. Given values are once, few, many or a class for expanded clones.

TRBV5-1,TRBJ2-1,-,TRBD1,TGCGCCAGCAGCTTCGGGACAGACTCCTACAATGAGCAGTTCTTC,CASSFGTDSYNEQFF
TRBV5-6,TRBJ2-7,-,TRBD1,TGTGCCAGCAGCTTGAGGAGGACAGGAGCCTACGAGCAGTACTTC,CASSLRRTGAYEQYF
TRBV10-3,TRBJ2-7,-,TRBD1,TGTGCCATCAGTGTAGACAGGGGGAACGAGCAGTACTTC,CAISVDRGNEQYF
TRBV18,TRBJ1-2,-,-,TGTGCCAGCTCACCAGGTACTCCTGGCTACACCTTC,CASSPGTPGYTF
TRBV10-3,TRBJ1-5,once,TRBD1,TGTGCCATCAGTACGGGACAGCCTAATAGCAATCAGCCCCAGCATTTT,CAISTGQPNSNQPQHF
TRBV7-2,TRBJ1-5,-,-,TGTGCCAGCAGCAAAGGGACATCCCTTCATCAGCCCCAGCATTTT,CASSKGTSLHQPQHF
TRBV5-1,TRBJ2-7,-,-,TGCGCCAGCAGCGGTCAGGGCAGGGCCTACGAGCAGTACTTC,CASSGQGRAYEQYF
TRBV6-2/TRBV6-3,TRBJ2-1,-,TRBD2,TGTGCCAGCAGTATAAGCGGGGTCTACAATGAGCAGTTCTTC,CASSISGVYNEQFF
TRBV6-1,TRBJ2-7,-,TRBD2,TGTGCCAGCAGTGATCGTGGGACTAGGGAGCAGTACTTC,CASSDRGTREQYF
TRBV10-2,TRBJ2-7,-,-,TGCGCCAGCCAGAACTACGAGCAGTACTTC,CASQNYEQYF
TRBV11-2,TRBJ1-4,-,-,TGTGCCAGCAGCTTTGCGGAACGGAAACTGTTTTTT,CASSFAERKLFF
TRBV18,TRBJ2-1,-,TRBD2,TGTGCCAGCTCACCAGCAGACAGGCGGGGGGCTTTGAATGAGCAGTTCTTC,CASSPADRRGALNEQFF
TRBV19,TRBJ1-5,-,TRBD1,TGTGCCAGTAGTGCCACCGGGACAGGGAGAAATCAGCCCCAGCATTTT,CASSATGTGRNQPQHF
TRBV24-1,TRBJ1-2,-,-,TGTGCCCGCGGTCCAGGGGCGTATGGCTACACCTTC,CARGPGAYGYTF
TRBV2,TRBJ1-2,-,TRBD1,TGTGCCAGCTCAAGGACAGGGCTAAGAGCTAACTATGGCTACACCTTC,CASSRTGLRANYGYTF
TRBV29-1,TRBJ2-1,-,-,TGCAGCGTTGAGAGCCGGACGGGGAGCTCCTACAATGAGCAGTTCTTC,CSVESRTGSSYNEQFF
TRBV5-1,TRBJ1-3,once,-,TGCGCCAGCAGCTTGGCAGGGGCCAGCTCTGGAAACACCATATATTTT,CASSLAGASSGNTIYF
TRBV6-5,TRBJ2-3,once,TRBD2,TGTGCCAGCCTAGCGCCGGGGGGTACAGATACGCAGTATTTT,CASLAPGGTDTQYF
TRBV19,TRBJ2-1,-,-,TGTGCCAGTAGTAGACATCGCCCGAGCTCCTACAATGAGCAGTTCTTC,CASSRHRPSSYNEQFF
TRBV7-9,TRBJ1-1,-,-,TGTGCCAGCAGCTTAAGGGAGGTTACTTCAGGGACTGAAGCTTTCTTT,CASSLREVTSGTEAFF
TRBV3-1/TRBV3-2,TRBJ2-1,once,-,TGTGCCAGCAGCCAAGTTGACAGGCGCGGCAGAGAGCAGTTCTTC,CASSQVDRRGREQFF
TRBV15,TRBJ1-6,-,TRBD1,TGTGCCACCAGCAGAGACCGGGACAGGGCTTCACCCCTCCACTTT,CATSRDRDRASPLHF
TRBV14,TRBJ1-3,-,-,TGTGCCAGCAGCCAACAGATATCTGGAAACACCATATATTTT,CASSQQISGNTIYF
TRBV5-4,TRBJ1-1,-,TRBD1,TGTGCCAGCAGCTTCGGCGGGGACAGCGATTCGAACACTGAAGCTTTCTTT,CASSFGGDSDSNTEAFF
TRBV7-8,TRBJ2-7,once,TRBD2,TGTGCCAGCAGCCCTAAGAGCGGGGGGTCGGGGGAGCAGTACTTC,CASSPKSGGSGEQYF
TRBV4-1,TRBJ1-5,-,TRBD1,TGCGCCAGCAGCCAGAGAGAGACAGGGGGCAATAGCAATCAGCCCCAGCATTTT,CASSQRETGGNSNQPQHF
TRBV27,TRBJ2-1,-,-,TGTGCCAGCGCCCGGGTTAGCTCCTACAATGAGCAGTTCTTC,CASARVSSYNEQFF
TRBV5-1,TRBJ2-5,-,-,TGCGCCAGCAGCGCGCAAGAGACCCAGTACTTC,CASSAQETQYF
TRBV30,TRBJ1-1,-,-,TGTGCCTGGAGCGAGGACTCTAAGGTCACTGAAGCTTTCTTT,CAWSEDSKVTEAFF
TRBV5-1,TRBJ2-5,-,-,TGCGCCAGCAGCTTGGGTACAGTCAAAGAGACCCAGTACTTC,CASSLGTVKETQYF
TRBV18,TRBJ1-6,-,-,TGTGCCAGCTCACCAGGACTCTCAGCGGATCCACCCCTCCACTTT,CASSPGLSADPPLHF
TRBV7-2,TRBJ2-5,-,TRBD1,TGTGCCAGCAGTCCGGGACAGGCGGTAGAGACCCAGTACTTC,CASSPGQAVETQYF
TRBV5-1,TRBJ2-5,-,TRBD1,TGCGCCAGCAGGTGGACAGGGGAAGAGACCCAGTACTTC,CASRWTGEETQYF
TRBV6-6,TRBJ1-4,once,-,TGTGCCAGCGAAGAGGGCGACGAAAAACTGTTTTTT,CASEEGDEKLFF
TRBV28,TRBJ2-2,-,-,TGTGCCAGCAGTTTTTTCCCGTTCAGATTCAACACCGGGGAGCTGTTTTTT,CASSFFPFRFNTGELFF
TRBV11-2,TRBJ2-5,-,-,TGTGCCAGCAGCTTAGAACTGGGGGGGGGCGTTGAGACCCAGTACTTC,CASSLELGGGVETQYF
TRBV18,TRBJ1-6,-,-,TGTGCCAGCTCCGAGGGGGGGTTTTCACCCCTCCACTTT,CASSEGGFSPLHF
TRBV21-1,TRBJ1-5,-,-,TGTGCCACGACCATGACCCTTGGGAGGAGCAATCAGCCCCAGCATTTT,CATTMTLGRSNQPQHF
TRBV19,TRBJ1-6,-,-,TGTGCCAGTGTCCAGGGGTGGAATTCACCCCTCCACTTT,CASVQGWNSPLHF
TRBV4-1,TRBJ1-4,-,TRBD1,TGCGCCAGCAGCCCGAGACAGGGAATGCAACTGTTTTTT,CASSPRQGMQLFF
TRBV5-1,TRBJ2-1,-,TRBD1,TGCGCCAGCAGCTTGGATACCGGGACAGGGAATGAGCAGTTCTTC,CASSLDTGTGNEQFF
TRBV30,TRBJ1-2,-,-,TGTGCCTGGAGACGACTCAGAGGAGGCTACACCTTC,CAWRRLRGGYTF
TRBV9,TRBJ2-3,-,TRBD2,TGTGCCAGCAGCGTAGGACTAGCGGTTAGCACAGATACGCAGTATTTT,CASSVGLAVSTDTQYF
TRBV7-2,TRBJ2-7,-,-,TGTGCCAGCAGCTTAGCGGGACAAAACTACGAGCAGTACTTC,CASSLAGQNYEQYF
TRBV7-2,TRBJ1-1,-,TRBD1,TGTGCCAGCAGCCTAATGAAGGGGGCAAGTCGAACTGAAGCTTTCTTT,CASSLMKGASRTEAFF
TRBV2,TRBJ1-5,-,-,TGTGCCAGCAGTGATGGTACAGGGAATCAGCCCCAGCATTTT,CASSDGTGNQPQHF
TRBV7-2,TRBJ2-3,-,-,TGTGCCAGCAGCTGGGCGGGGCTAAGCACAGATACGCAGTATTTT,CASSWAGLSTDTQYF
TRBV28,TRBJ2-1,-,TRBD2,TGTGCCAGCAGTGCCAATAGCGGGGGCTCCTACAATGAGCAGTTCTTC,CASSANSGGSYNEQFF
TRBV5-1,TRBJ1-6,-,TRBD1,TGCGCCAGCAGCCTAGACGGACAGGGGAATTCACCCCTCCACTTT,CASSLDGQGNSPLHF